The 32 T cell receptor beta chains listed next were all sequenced from one sample in a study of T cell responses to AZD1222 COVID-19 vaccine. The data were produced by immunoSEQ multiplex PCR, yet TCRdb's version contains in-frame clones alone and is incomplete. The data show about 120,000 clones, 70% to 90% seen once. The specimen was peripheral blood, collected on day 0 of AZD1222 vaccination. The source is an adult in good health.

The CDR3 DNA reads as TGTGCCAGCAGCTTAATGTCGGGGGGCCAGCCCCAGCATTTT. Amino acid sequence: CASSLMSGGQPQHF. The V call is TRBV7-6, the J call TRBJ1-5, with D possibly being TRBD1 (6 bases). CDR1 is SGHVS, CDR2 FNYEAQ, per germline. The CDR3 consists of 14 residues. The germline V and J ends were trimmed by 2 bases and 7 bases, with 12 bases remaining between them. The variable domain in full, with the rest retrieved from reference TRBV7-6 and TRBJ1-5, is GAGVSQSPRYKVTKRGQDVALRCDPISGHVSLYWYRQALGQGPEFLTYFNYEAQQDKSGLPNDRFSAERPEGSISTLTIQRTEQRDSAMYRCASSLMSGGQPQHFGDGTRLSIL.

This chain links TRBV5-4 with TRBJ2-7; a possible D gene is TRBD2 (5 bases). The CDR3 is 14 amino acids. The V gene lost 4 bases and the J gene lost 2 bases, with 13 bases spanning the gap. The germline V gene encodes CDR1 SGHNT and CDR2 YYREEE (reference sequence). The CDR3 loop is CASSRSGVPYEQYF. The CDR3 region has the DNA TGTGCCAGCAGCCGCTCCGGGGTCCCCTACGAGCAGTACTTC.

J is TRBJ1-5 and V is TRBV19, with TRBD1 identical over 7 bases. Germline V gene lookup returns CDR1 LNHDA and CDR2 SQIVND (reference sequence). CDR3 length: 15 amino acids. V was clipped by 6 bases and J by 0 bases; unmatched bases: 5. This CDR3 is CASRLTGYSNQPQHF. In DNA, the CDR3 is TGTGCCAGTAGATTGACAGGGTATAGCAATCAGCCCCAGCATTTT.

The rearrangement uses TRBV5-4 and TRBJ1-6; no clear D. V dropped 5 bases and J dropped 7 bases, with 13 bases sitting between them. The CDR3 is made up of 14 amino acids. Germline CDR1 and CDR2: SGHNT and YYREEE (reference sequence). CDR3 DNA sequence: TGTGCCAGCAGAGTGGAGGGAGGGAATTCACCCCTCCACTTT. Residues: CASRVEGGNSPLHF.

The chain joins TRBV5-1 to TRBJ1-4, with 9 bases that match TRBD1. The germline gives CDR1 SGHRS, CDR2 YFSETQ. This CDR3 has 14 amino acids. With 6 bases clipped from V and 7 bases from J, the junction kept 7 bases outside the gene matches. In nucleotides, the CDR3 is TGCGCCAGCACCGTGACAGGGGGATCTGAAAAACTGTTTTTT. It yields the protein CASTVTGGSEKLFF.

V is TRBV28 and J is TRBJ1-5; TRBD1 is a possible D gene (5 bases). This CDR3 region has 15 residues. Germline V gives CDR1 MDHEN, CDR2 SYDVKM. Trimming stripped 6 bases from V and 4 bases from J, with 16 bases between. CDR3 in DNA: TGTGCCAGCAGACCCCAGGACGGACAAAATCAGCCCCAGCATTTT. It is translated as CASRPQDGQNQPQHF.

The chain uses TRBV18 and TRBJ2-1; the D gene is possibly TRBD1 (5 bases). Germline V gene lookup returns CDR1 KGHSH and CDR2 LQKENI. V lost 3 bases to trimming and J lost 12 bases, with 9 bases between them. The CDR3 covers 11 residues. CDR3 bases: TGTGCCAGCTCACCGGACCAGGGGCAGTTCTTC. It encodes CASSPDQGQFF.

The J gene is TRBJ1-2, the V gene TRBV28; D is unresolved. V was trimmed by 9 bases and J by 1 base, leaving 15 bases between them. CDR1 and CDR2 from the germline V gene are MDHEN and SYDVKM. CDR3 length equals 14 residues. The CDR3 region is CASKSTNVNYGYTF. CDR3 nucleotides: TGTGCCAGTAAAAGTACCAACGTTAACTATGGCTACACCTTC.

The chain couples TRBV15 to TRBJ2-1, with 13 bases lining up with TRBD2. Germline CDR1 and CDR2: LNHNV and YYDKDF (reference sequence). The CDR3 loop spans 15 amino acids. V was pared by 4 bases and J by 8 bases, with 5 bases of the junction left unmatched. The CDR3 region is CATSIGTSGNDEQFF. The DNA of the CDR3 is TGTGCCACCAGCATAGGGACTAGCGGGAACGATGAGCAGTTCTTC.

Details on this clone: A junction end diverges from the germline sequence, so it may reflect a read error. This chain connects TRBV28 to TRBJ2-7, with 10 positions matching TRBD1. This CDR3 comprises 12 residues. The V gene's germline CDR1 is MDHEN and CDR2 SYDVKM. CDR3 sequence: CASSLLTGGSMF. The CDR3, as DNA: TGTGCCAGCAGTTTGTTGACAGGGGGCTCCATGTTC.

This chain links TRBV6-1 with TRBJ1-2; 10 bases are shared with TRBD1. CDR3 length: 16 amino acids. Germline assignment: CDR1 MNHNS and CDR2 SASEGT. J lost 2 bases, V lost 4 bases, and 7 bases had no gene match. CDR3 sequence: CASSVLPGQGNYGYTF. DNA of the CDR3: TGTGCCAGCAGTGTTCTCCCGGGACAGGGGAACTATGGCTACACCTTC.

This sequence joins TRBV7-3 and TRBJ2-2; 8 bases match TRBD2. The ends lost 2 bases at V and 5 bases at J; junction bases unmatched: 22. The germline V gene has CDR1 SGHTA and CDR2 FQGTGA. The CDR3 extends over 21 amino acids. The CDR3, as DNA: TGTGCCAGCAGCTTATTGTCTTGGATTGGTAGCGGGGCCTCGGGGACCGGGGAGCTGTTTTTT. Translated, it gives CASSLLSWIGSGASGTGELFF.

This chain uses TRBV5-1 with TRBJ2-5; D tentatively reads TRBD1 or TRBD2 (6 bases each). The CDR3 is 16 amino acids. Germline V gene data show CDR1 as SGHRS and CDR2 as YFSETQ. The V end was cut by 4 bases, the J end by 5 bases, with 21 bases between. The CDR3 spells CASSRGIEGQAETQYF. CDR3 in DNA: TGCGCCAGCAGCCGGGGGATCGAGGGACAAGCGGAGACCCAGTACTTC.

This chain uses TRBV3-1 (or the pseudogene TRBV3-2) with TRBJ1-6; D gene ambiguous. The V end lost 4 bases, the J end lost 6 bases, and 10 bases lay between the germline ends. This CDR3 contains 14 residues. The germline V gene has CDR1 LGHDT and CDR2 YNNKEL (reference sequence). In DNA, the CDR3 is TGTGCCAGCAGCCTTAGTGATTTTAATTCACCCCTCCACTTT. Translating it yields CASSLSDFNSPLHF.

CDR3 sequence: CASSPTAGHTEAFF. DNA for the CDR3: TGTGCCAGCAGCCCAACGGCGGGTCACACTGAAGCTTTCTTT. The chain has TRBV11-3 and TRBJ1-1; D gene unclear. Trimming took off 5 bases at V and 3 bases at J, with 13 bases between the two ends. Germline lookup yields CDR1 SGHNT and CDR2 YENEEA. The CDR3 runs 14 residues.

The chain joins TRBV11-1 to TRBJ2-4, with 7 bases fitting TRBD2. CDR3 length: 14 residues. The V gene's germline CDR1 is SGHAT and CDR2 FQDESV (reference sequence). After removal of 5 bases from V and 6 bases from J, the junction contained 7 bases not matched to a gene. The CDR3 DNA follows: TGTGCCAGCAGCCCGAGATGGGGGGGAAACATTCAGTACTTC. Its protein is CASSPRWGGNIQYF.

The genes are TRBV5-4 and TRBJ1-6; possible D gene TRBD1, 5 bases. Per germline, CDR1 SGHNT and CDR2 YYREEE (reference sequence). The germline V and J ends were trimmed by 4 bases and 9 bases, with 11 bases remaining between them. There are 13 residues in the CDR3. Here the CDR3 DNA reads TGTGCCAGCAGCCCAAACAGGCCTTCACCCCTCCACTTT. This gives the protein CASSPNRPSPLHF.

The gene calls are TRBV3-1 (or the pseudogene TRBV3-2) and TRBJ1-1; TRBD1 matches 8 bases. The J segment lost 4 bases and the V segment lost 3 bases, leaving 1 base of the junction unmatched. The CDR3 sequence is 13 residues long. The germline CDR1 and CDR2 sequences are LGHDT and YNNKEL (reference sequence). The CDR3 here is CASSHGQGTEAFF. The CDR3 DNA reads TGTGCCAGCAGCCATGGACAGGGCACTGAAGCTTTCTTT.

The V gene is TRBV7-3, the J gene TRBJ2-3, with 14 bases matching TRBD2. This CDR3 has 15 residues. V lost 5 bases to trimming and J lost 13 bases; unmatched junction nucleotides: 11. The germline gives CDR1 SGHTA, CDR2 FQGTGA. CDR3 sequence (DNA): TGTGCCAGCAGCGTCTCGGGACTAGCGGGGGCCCTGAAGTATTTT. This gives the protein CASSVSGLAGALKYF.

V and J are TRBV6-6 and TRBJ1-4, with D possibly TRBD1 on 6 matching bases. CDR1 is MNHNY, CDR2 SVGAGI, per germline (reference sequence). This CDR3 spans 14 amino acids. V shed 4 bases and J shed 7 bases, with 13 bases lying between them. The CDR3, as DNA: TGTGCCAGCAGTTCCCCAGGGGAGGGTGAAAAACTGTTTTTT. It codes for CASSSPGEGEKLFF.

This chain uses TRBV2 with TRBJ2-7, with D hard to call. Germline V gives CDR1 SNHLY, CDR2 FYNNEI. Trimming removed 1 base from V and 3 bases from J, with 7 bases in between. This CDR3 is built from 13 residues. The CDR3 DNA follows: TGTGCCAGCAGTGAAGATCGGTTCTACGAGCAGTACTTC. It translates to CASSEDRFYEQYF.

In its sample, this clone was seen a few times. This chain connects TRBV5-1 to TRBJ2-1; possibly TRBD2 for D (6 bases). V lost 0 bases to trimming and J lost 9 bases, with 13 bases between them. The CDR3 extends over 14 amino acids. The germline gives CDR1 SGHRS, CDR2 YFSETQ. The CDR3 DNA sequence: TGCGCCAGCAGCTTGGCAGTAGGCGGGGCTGAGCAGTTCTTC. It encodes CASSLAVGGAEQFF.

CDR3 loop: CASSLSPGEADTQYF. As DNA, the CDR3 is TGTGCCAGCAGCTTAAGTCCGGGAGAGGCGGATACGCAGTATTTT. V and J are TRBV13 and TRBJ2-3; tentative D call: TRBD2 (6 bases). The length of the CDR3 is 15 residues. In germline, CDR1 is PRHDT, CDR2 FYEKMQ (reference sequence). The V end was cut by 2 bases, the J end by 6 bases, with 15 bases between.

The chain uses TRBV18 and TRBJ2-7, with D tentatively TRBD2 (6 bases). V lost 4 bases and J 5 bases, leaving 15 bases between the germline ends. Germline CDR1 and CDR2: KGHSH and LQKENI. The CDR3 contains 14 residues. The CDR3 region has the DNA TGTGCCAGCTCACGGGGGGACCAAGGCCACGAGCAGTACTTC. It translates to CASSRGDQGHEQYF.

The chain links TRBV6-5 to TRBJ1-4; weak D call: TRBD1 (6 bases). Per the germline V gene, CDR1 is MNHEY and CDR2 is SVGAGI. V lost 6 bases to trimming and J lost 2 bases, with 13 bases between them. The CDR3 extends over 15 amino acids. The CDR3, as DNA: TGTGCCAGCAGGTCGTGGGACACTACTAATGAAAAACTGTTTTTT. Its protein is CASRSWDTTNEKLFF.

The J gene is TRBJ2-1, the V gene TRBV7-2; 8 positions agree with TRBD1. From germline, CDR1 is SGHTA and CDR2 FQGNSA. With 2 bases clipped from V and 13 bases from J, the junction kept 4 bases outside the gene matches. This CDR3 spans 12 amino acids. CDR3 in amino acids: CASSLWTGSQFF. DNA for the CDR3: TGTGCCAGCAGCTTATGGACAGGGTCTCAGTTCTTC.

This clone is a singleton in its sample. V gene TRBV5-1 combines with J gene TRBJ2-5, with TRBD1 matching over 8 bases. V shed 4 bases and J 5 bases; nucleotides not matched to a gene: 10. The germline gives CDR1 SGHRS, CDR2 YFSETQ. This CDR3 has 15 amino acids. The CDR3 protein is CASSPDRVSGETQYF. The CDR3, as DNA: TGCGCCAGCAGCCCGGACAGGGTTTCTGGGGAGACCCAGTACTTC.

The V and J genes are TRBV27 and TRBJ1-4; the match to TRBD1 covers 7 bases. With V trimmed by 8 bases and J by 7 bases, 4 bases remained unmatched. CDR3 length: 12 residues. CDR1 MNHEY and CDR2 SMNVEV come from the germline V gene (reference sequence). The CDR3 DNA follows: TGTGCCAGCCGACAGGGAAGTGAAAAACTGTTTTTT. Translation gives CASRQGSEKLFF.

V is TRBV5-4 and J is TRBJ2-2; a possible D gene is TRBD2 (6 bases). Trimming pared 6 bases from V and 3 bases from J, leaving 24 bases between. CDR3 size: 18 residues. Germline lookup yields CDR1 SGHNT and CDR2 YYREEE (reference sequence). The CDR3 region is CASTKATSRTGDTGELFF. CDR3 bases: TGTGCCAGCACCAAGGCCACTAGCAGGACGGGGGACACCGGGGAGCTGTTTTTT. Full variable domain (missing parts from reference TRBV5-4 and TRBJ2-2): ETGVTQSPTHLIKTRGQQVTLRCSSQSGHNTVSWYQQALGQGPQFIFQYYREEENGRGNFPPRFSGLQFPNYSSELNVNALELDDSALYLCASTKATSRTGDTGELFFGEGSRLTVL.

The chain joins TRBV5-4 to TRBJ2-1; maybe TRBD2 (5 bases). Germline CDR1 reads SGHNT; CDR2 reads YYREEE (reference sequence). V was trimmed by 7 bases and J by 8 bases, leaving 16 bases between them. The CDR3 loop spans 13 amino acids. The CDR3 nucleotides read TGTGCCAGCCGGGCGGGTAGTATGTATGAGCAGTTCTTC. It encodes CASRAGSMYEQFF.

V and J are TRBV4-1 and TRBJ2-1; D is ambiguous. The V gene's germline CDR1 is MGHRA and CDR2 YSYEKL. CDR3 length equals 13 residues. V dropped 1 base and J dropped 7 bases, with 8 bases sitting between them. DNA of the CDR3: TGCGCCAGCAGCCAAGGGACGAGGAATGAGCAGTTCTTC. It yields the protein CASSQGTRNEQFF.

The chain uses TRBV7-9 and TRBJ1-4; 8 nucleotides align to TRBD1. Germline V gene sequence: CDR1 SEHNR, CDR2 FQNEAQ (reference sequence). There are 17 residues in the CDR3. With V trimmed by 5 bases and J by 7 bases, 15 bases remained unmatched. This CDR3 is CASSPGTGVSPSEKLFF. The CDR3 nucleotides read TGTGCCAGCAGCCCAGGGACAGGCGTTAGTCCTTCTGAAAAACTGTTTTTT.